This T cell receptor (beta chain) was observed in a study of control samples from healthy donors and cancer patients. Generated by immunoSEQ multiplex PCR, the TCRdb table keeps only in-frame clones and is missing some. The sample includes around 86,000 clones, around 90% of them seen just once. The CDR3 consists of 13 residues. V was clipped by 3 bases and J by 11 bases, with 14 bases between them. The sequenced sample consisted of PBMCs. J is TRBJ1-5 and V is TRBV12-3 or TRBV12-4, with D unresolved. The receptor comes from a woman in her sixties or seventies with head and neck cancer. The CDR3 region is CASSLQDQLAQHF. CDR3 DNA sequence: TGTGCCAGCAGTTTGCAGGACCAGCTGGCCCAGCATTTT.